This T cell receptor beta chain was sequenced in a study of vaccination and CD4 T cells after COVID-19. Oncomine TCR Beta short-read sequencing was applied to DNA from cultured CD4+ T cells. TCRdb independently ran MiXCR on the PCR reads; one entry per CDR3 protein. The table has 20,000 to 25,000 distinct CDR3 sequences, 45% to 55% seen once. Trimming cost V 4 bases and J 7 bases, with 19 bases left between them. This CDR3 contains 14 residues. CDR1 SQVTM and CDR2 ANQGSEA come from the germline V gene. Time point denoted: late sampling 161 to 241 days after vaccination in a few convalescent patients. Specified treatment: approximately 11-day PBMC culture with coronavirus spike peptide pools or control peptides (ViraFEST assay). TCR sequencing followed the expansion of antigen-specific T cells with peptide pools in ViraFEST. This clonotype was detected only once. Its target is not known.

The sequencing used CD4+ T cells from blood, cultured in vitro, collected about 7 months after SARS-CoV-2 vaccination. This sequence joins TRBV29-1 and TRBJ1-1; D ambiguous. This sequence was found in a human donor who had recovered from COVID-19. The CDR3 sequence: CSVVDRLNLGEAFF. CDR3 in DNA: TGCAGCGTTGTGGATCGATTGAATTTGGGTGAAGCTTTCTTT.